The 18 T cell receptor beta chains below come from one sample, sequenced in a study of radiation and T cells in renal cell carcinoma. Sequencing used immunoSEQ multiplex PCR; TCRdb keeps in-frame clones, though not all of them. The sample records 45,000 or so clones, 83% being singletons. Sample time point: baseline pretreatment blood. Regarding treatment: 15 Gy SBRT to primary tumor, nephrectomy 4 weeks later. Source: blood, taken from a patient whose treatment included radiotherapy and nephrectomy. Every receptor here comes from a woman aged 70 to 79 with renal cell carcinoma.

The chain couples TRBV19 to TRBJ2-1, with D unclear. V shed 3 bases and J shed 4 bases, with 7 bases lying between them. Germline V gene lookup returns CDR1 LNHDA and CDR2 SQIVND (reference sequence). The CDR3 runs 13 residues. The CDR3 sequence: CASSMVRYNEQFF. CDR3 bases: TGTGCCAGTAGTATGGTCCGGTACAATGAGCAGTTCTTC.

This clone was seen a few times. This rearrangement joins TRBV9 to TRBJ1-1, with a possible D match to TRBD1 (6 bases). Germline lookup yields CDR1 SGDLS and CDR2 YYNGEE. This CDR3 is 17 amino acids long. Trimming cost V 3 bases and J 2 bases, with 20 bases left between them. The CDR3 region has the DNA TGTGCCAGCAGCGGTGCAGGGGCGGGCGCGGACAACACTGAAGCTTTCTTT. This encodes CASSGAGAGADNTEAFF.

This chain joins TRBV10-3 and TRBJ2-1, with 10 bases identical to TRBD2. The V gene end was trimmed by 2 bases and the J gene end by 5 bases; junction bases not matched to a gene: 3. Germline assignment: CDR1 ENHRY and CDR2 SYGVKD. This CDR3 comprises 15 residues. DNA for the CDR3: TGTGCCATCAGTGAGGGACTAGCGGTTAACAATGAGCAGTTCTTC. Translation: CAISEGLAVNNEQFF.

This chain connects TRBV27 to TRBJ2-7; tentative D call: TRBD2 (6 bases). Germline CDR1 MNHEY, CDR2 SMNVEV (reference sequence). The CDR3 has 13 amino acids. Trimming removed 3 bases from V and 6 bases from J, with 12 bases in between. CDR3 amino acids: CASSLGLESEQYF. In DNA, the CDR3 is TGTGCCAGCAGTTTGGGACTGGAAAGCGAGCAGTACTTC.

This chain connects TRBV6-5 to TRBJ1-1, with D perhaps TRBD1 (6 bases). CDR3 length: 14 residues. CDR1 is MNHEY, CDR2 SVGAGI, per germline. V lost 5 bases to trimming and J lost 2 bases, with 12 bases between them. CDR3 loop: CASSRRRGNTEAFF. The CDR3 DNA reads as TGTGCCAGCAGTCGGCGCAGGGGAAACACTGAAGCTTTCTTT.

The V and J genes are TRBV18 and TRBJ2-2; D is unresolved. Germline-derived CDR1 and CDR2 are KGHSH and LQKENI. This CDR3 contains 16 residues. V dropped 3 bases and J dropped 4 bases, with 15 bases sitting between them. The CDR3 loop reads CASSPYPPYFTGELFF. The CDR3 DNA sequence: TGTGCCAGCTCACCTTACCCACCTTACTTCACCGGGGAGCTGTTTTTT. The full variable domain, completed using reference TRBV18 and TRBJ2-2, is NAGVMQNPRHLVRRRGQEARLRCSPMKGHSHVYWYRQLPEEGLKFMVYLQKENIIDESGMPKERFSAEFPKEGPSILRIQQVVRGDSAAYFCASSPYPPYFTGELFFGEGSRLTVL.

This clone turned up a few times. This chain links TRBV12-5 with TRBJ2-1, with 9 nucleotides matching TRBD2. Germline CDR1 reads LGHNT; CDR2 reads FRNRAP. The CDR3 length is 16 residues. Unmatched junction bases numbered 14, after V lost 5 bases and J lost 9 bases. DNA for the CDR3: TGTGCTAGTGGTCCCCTGTCTGCGGGAGGGCGGGGTGAGCAGTTCTTC. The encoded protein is CASGPLSAGGRGEQFF.

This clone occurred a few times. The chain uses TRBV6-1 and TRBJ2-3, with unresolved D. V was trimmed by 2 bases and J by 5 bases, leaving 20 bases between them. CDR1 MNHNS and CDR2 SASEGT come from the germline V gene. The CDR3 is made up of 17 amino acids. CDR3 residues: CASSESSATGPGDTQYF. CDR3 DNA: TGTGCCAGCAGTGAAAGTTCGGCTACCGGTCCGGGAGATACGCAGTATTTT.

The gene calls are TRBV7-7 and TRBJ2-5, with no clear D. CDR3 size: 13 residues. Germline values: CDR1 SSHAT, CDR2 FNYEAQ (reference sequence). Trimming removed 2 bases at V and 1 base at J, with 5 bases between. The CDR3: CASSLSSQETQYF. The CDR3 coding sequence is TGTGCCAGCAGCTTAAGCAGCCAAGAGACCCAGTACTTC.

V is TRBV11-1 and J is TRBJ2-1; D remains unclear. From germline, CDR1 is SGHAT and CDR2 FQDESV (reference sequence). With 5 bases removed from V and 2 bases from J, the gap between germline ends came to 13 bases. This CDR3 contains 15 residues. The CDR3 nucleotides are TGTGCCAGCAGCATCAGCCAGGCAACCTACAATGAGCAGTTCTTC. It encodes CASSISQATYNEQFF.

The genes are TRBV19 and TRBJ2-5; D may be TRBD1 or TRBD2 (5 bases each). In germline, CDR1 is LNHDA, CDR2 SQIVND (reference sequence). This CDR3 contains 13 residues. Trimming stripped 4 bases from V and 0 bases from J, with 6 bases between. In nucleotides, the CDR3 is TGTGCCAGTAGTAGGGGGAACCAAGAGACCCAGTACTTC. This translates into CASSRGNQETQYF.

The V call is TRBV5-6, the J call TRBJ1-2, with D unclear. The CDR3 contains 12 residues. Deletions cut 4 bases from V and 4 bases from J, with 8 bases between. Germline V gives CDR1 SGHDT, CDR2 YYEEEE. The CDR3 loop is CASSPGGYGYTF. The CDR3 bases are TGTGCCAGCAGCCCCGGCGGCTATGGCTACACCTTC.

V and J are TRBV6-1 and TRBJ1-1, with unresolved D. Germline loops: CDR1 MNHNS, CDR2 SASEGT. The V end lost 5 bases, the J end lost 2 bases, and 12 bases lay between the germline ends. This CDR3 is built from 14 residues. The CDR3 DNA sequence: TGTGCCAGCAGTCGTACAGCGCCCAACACTGAAGCTTTCTTT. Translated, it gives CASSRTAPNTEAFF.

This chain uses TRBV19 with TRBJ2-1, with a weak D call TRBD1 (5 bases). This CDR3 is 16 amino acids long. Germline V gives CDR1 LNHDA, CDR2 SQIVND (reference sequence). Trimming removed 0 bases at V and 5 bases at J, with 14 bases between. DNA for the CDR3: TGTGCCAGTAGTATAGAGCAGGGTTACCCTCACAATGAGCAGTTCTTC. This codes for CASSIEQGYPHNEQFF.

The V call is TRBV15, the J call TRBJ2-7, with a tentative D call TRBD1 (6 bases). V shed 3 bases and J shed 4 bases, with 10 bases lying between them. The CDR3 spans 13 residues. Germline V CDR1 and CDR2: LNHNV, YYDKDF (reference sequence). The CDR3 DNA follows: TGTGCCACCAGCAGTAGAGGGGGTTACGAGCAGTACTTC. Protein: CATSSRGGYEQYF.

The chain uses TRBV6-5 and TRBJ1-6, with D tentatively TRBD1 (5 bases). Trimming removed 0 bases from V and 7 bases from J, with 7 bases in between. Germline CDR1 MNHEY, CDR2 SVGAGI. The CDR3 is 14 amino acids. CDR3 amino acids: CASSYSGVNSPLHF. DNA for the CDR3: TGTGCCAGCAGTTACTCAGGGGTAAATTCACCCCTCCACTTT.

As DNA, the CDR3 is TGTGCCAGCAGCTTGTCCAGCACAGATACGCAGTATTTT. It codes for CASSLSSTDTQYF. The chain joins TRBV7-3 to TRBJ2-3, with no clear D. CDR3 length equals 13 residues. In germline, CDR1 is SGHTA, CDR2 FQGTGA. The V and J ends lost 3 bases and 0 bases respectively, with 4 bases between them.

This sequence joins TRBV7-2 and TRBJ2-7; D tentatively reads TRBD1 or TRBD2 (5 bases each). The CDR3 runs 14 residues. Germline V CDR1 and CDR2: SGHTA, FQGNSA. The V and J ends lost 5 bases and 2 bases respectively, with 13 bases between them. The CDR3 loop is CASSHDRGAYEQYF. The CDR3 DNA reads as TGTGCCAGCAGCCACGACAGAGGGGCCTACGAGCAGTACTTC.